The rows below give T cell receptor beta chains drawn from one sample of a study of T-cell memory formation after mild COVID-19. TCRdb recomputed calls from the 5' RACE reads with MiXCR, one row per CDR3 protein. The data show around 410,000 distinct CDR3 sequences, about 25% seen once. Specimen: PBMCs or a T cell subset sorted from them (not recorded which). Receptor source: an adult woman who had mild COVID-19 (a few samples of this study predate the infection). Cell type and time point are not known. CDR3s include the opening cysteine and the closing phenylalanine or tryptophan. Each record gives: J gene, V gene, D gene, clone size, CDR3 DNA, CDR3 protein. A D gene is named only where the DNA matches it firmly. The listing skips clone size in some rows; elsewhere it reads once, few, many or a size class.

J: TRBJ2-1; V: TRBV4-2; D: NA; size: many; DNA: TGTGCCAGCAGCCAAGGACTACCTGAACAGTTCTTC; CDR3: CASSQGLPEQFF
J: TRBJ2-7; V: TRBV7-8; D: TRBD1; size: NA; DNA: TGTGCCAGCAGCTCGACTGTCGACGGGACAGTCTCCTACGAGCAGTACTTC; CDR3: CASSSTVDGTVSYEQYF
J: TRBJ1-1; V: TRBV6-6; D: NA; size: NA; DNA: TGTGCCAGCAGCTACGTGGACATACTGAACACTGAAGCTTTCTTT; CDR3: CASSYVDILNTEAFF
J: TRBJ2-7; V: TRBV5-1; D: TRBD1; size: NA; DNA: TGCGCCAGCAGCCGAACGACAGGGCACGAGCAGTACTTC; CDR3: CASSRTTGHEQYF
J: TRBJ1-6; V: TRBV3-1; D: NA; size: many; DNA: TGTGCCAGCAGCCTTCACAGAGATAATTCACCCCTCCACTTT; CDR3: CASSLHRDNSPLHF
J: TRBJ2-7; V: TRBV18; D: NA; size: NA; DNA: TGTGCCAGCTCACCCCCGGAGTTATACGAGCAGTACTTC; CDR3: CASSPPELYEQYF
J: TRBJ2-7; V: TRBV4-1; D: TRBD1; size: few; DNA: TGCGCCAGCAGCCCTGGGACAGGGGTGGGGGAGCAGTACTTC; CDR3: CASSPGTGVGEQYF
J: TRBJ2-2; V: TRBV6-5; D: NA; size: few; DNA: TGTGCCAGCAGGGACCAAGGCTTTCCCGGGGAGCTGTTTTTT; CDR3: CASRDQGFPGELFF
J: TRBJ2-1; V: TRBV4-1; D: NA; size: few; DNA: TGCGCCAGCAGCCAGGGAGGGGGGTCGTCCTACAATGAGCAGTTCTTC; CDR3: CASSQGGGSSYNEQFF
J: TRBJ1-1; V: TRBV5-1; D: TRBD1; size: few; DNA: TGCGCCAGCAGCACACCGGGACAGGGGGTCGACACTGAAGCTTTCTTT; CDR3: CASSTPGQGVDTEAFF
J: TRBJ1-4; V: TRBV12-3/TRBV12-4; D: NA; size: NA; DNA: TGTGCCAGCAGGACCGTGGGTAGGGAAAAACTGTTTTTT; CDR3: CASRTVGREKLFF
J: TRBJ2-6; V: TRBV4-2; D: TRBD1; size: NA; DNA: TGTGCCAGCAGCCTACGACAGGGATCTACCGGGGCCAACGTCCTGACTTTC; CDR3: CASSLRQGSTGANVLTF
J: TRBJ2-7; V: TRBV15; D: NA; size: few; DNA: TGTGCCACCAGCCAAGGGGCGGGCTACGAGCAGTACTTC; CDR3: CATSQGAGYEQYF
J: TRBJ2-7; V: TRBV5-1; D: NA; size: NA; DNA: TGCGCCAGCAGCTTGATCGGGGGGACAACCTACGAGCAGTACTTC; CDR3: CASSLIGGTTYEQYF
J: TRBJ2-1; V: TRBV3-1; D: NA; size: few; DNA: TGTGCCAGCAGCCAAGGGCCTGAGCAGTTCTTC; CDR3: CASSQGPEQFF
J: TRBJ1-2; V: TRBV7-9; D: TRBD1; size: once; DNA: TGTGCCAGCAGCCTACCGGGACAGGGGGCACGGTACACCTTC; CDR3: CASSLPGQGARYTF
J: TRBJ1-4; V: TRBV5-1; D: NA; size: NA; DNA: TGCGCCAGCAGCTTGTATGGATCTGGAGTATCGAGGGCGGATGAAAAACTGTTTTTT; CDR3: CASSLYGSGVSRADEKLFF
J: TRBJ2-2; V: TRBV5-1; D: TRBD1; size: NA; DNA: TGCGCCAGCAGCTTGATGGGACAGCAGGCCGCGAACACCGGGGAGCTGTTTTTT; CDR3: CASSLMGQQAANTGELFF
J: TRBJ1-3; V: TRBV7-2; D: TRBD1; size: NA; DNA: TGTGCCAGCAGCTCATACAGGGGAGTCGGAAACACCATATATTTT; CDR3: CASSSYRGVGNTIYF
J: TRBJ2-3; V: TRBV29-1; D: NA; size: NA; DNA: TGCAGCGTTGACAAAGATACCAGGGGGGCAGATACGCAGTATTTT; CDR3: CSVDKDTRGADTQYF
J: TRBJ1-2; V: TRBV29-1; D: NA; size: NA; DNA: TGCAGCGTTGGGGCCAGGGGCTACACCTTC; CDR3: CSVGARGYTF
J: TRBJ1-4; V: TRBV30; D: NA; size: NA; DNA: TGTGCCTGGAGTGAGTCCTCAGGGAGACGGGGGGATGAAAAACTGTTTTTT; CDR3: CAWSESSGRRGDEKLFF
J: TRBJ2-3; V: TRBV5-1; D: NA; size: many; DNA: TGCGCCAGCAGCCTTGAAGGGGCCACGAGGAACACAGATACGCAGTATTTT; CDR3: CASSLEGATRNTDTQYF
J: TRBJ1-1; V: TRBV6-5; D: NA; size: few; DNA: TGTGCCAGCAGTTACGGGGCAGGGGAAGGAACTGAAGCTTTCTTT; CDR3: CASSYGAGEGTEAFF
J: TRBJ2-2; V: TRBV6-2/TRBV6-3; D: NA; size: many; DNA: TGTGCCAGCAGGCAGCCCTCGGACACCGGGGAGCTGTTTTTT; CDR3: CASRQPSDTGELFF
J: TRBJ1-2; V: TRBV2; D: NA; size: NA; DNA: TGTGCCAGCAGCGGCACTCCTAACTATGGCTACACCTTC; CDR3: CASSGTPNYGYTF
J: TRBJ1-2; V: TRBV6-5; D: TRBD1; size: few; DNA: TGTGCCAGCAGTTACGGGGGACAGGGGAATGGCTACACCTTC; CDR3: CASSYGGQGNGYTF
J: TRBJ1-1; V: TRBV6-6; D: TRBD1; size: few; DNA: TGTGCCAGCAGTCGGATTGGAGGGGGCGAGGCTTTCTTT; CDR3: CASSRIGGGEAFF
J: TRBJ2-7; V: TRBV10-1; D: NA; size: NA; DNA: TGCGCCAGCAACCTCCGGGTGAGGTCTTCCTACGAGCAGTACTTC; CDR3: CASNLRVRSSYEQYF
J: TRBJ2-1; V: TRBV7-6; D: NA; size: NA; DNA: TGTGCCAGCAGCTTATCCCCTCACGAGAGCTCCTACAATGAGCAGTTCTTC; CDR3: CASSLSPHESSYNEQFF
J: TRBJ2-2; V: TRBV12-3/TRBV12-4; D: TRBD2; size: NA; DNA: TGTGCCAGCAGTTTACTCGTTTCGTTGCGGCGGGAGTGGGGAACCGGGGAGCTGTTTTTT; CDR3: CASSLLVSLRREWGTGELFF
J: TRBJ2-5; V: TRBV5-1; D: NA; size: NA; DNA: TGCGCCAGCAGCTTGGAGGGTGGCCAAGAGACCCAGTACTTC; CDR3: CASSLEGGQETQYF
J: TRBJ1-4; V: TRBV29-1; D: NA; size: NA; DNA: TGCAGCGTTGCCGGCGGGAATGAAAAACTGTTTTTT; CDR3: CSVAGGNEKLFF
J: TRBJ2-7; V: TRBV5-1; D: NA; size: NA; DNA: TGCGCCAGCAGCTTGGTGTTGGGGACGGACTCCTACGAGCAGTACTTC; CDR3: CASSLVLGTDSYEQYF
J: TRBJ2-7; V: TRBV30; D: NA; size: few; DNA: TGTGCCTGGAGTACGGGACCGTCTTCCTACGAGCAGTACTTC; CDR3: CAWSTGPSSYEQYF
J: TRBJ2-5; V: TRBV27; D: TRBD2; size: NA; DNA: TGTGCCAGCAGTTTATGGTCTAGCGGGGGGCAAGAGACCCAGTACTTC; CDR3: CASSLWSSGGQETQYF
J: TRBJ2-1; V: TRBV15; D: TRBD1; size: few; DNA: TGTGCCACCAGCAGAGATCGGGACAGGGGTTCCTACAATGAGCAGTTCTTC; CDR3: CATSRDRDRGSYNEQFF
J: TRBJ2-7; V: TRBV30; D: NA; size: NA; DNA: TGTGCCTGGAGTGTACTCCGAGCCCCTTACGAGCAGTACTTC; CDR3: CAWSVLRAPYEQYF
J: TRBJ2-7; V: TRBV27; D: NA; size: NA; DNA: TGTGCCAGCAGTTCCACAGGGTTCGACGAGCAGTACTTC; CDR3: CASSSTGFDEQYF
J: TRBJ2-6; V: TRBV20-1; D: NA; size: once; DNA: TGCAGTGCTAGAGGCAGGGCTGGCTCTGGGGCCAACGTCCTGACTTTC; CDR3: CSARGRAGSGANVLTF
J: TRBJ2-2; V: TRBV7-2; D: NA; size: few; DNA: TGTGCCAGCAGCTTAGGTGCTAGCGCAGGCGGGGAGCTGTTTTTT; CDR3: CASSLGASAGGELFF
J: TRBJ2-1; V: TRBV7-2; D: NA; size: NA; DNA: TGTGCCAGCAGCTTAGCGCTTTCACGTGAGCAGTTCTTC; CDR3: CASSLALSREQFF
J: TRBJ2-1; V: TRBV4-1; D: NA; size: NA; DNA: TGCGCCAGCAGCCCTTACGTCGGGACCTCCTGGAATGAGCAGTTCTTC; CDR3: CASSPYVGTSWNEQFF
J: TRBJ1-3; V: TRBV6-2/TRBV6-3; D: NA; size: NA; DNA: TGTGCCAGCAGGGACGACAGGAACTCTGGAAACACCATATATTTT; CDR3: CASRDDRNSGNTIYF
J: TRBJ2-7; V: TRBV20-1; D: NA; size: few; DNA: TGCAGTGCTAGGTTGGGGGAGGCAGGAGACGAGCAGTACTTC; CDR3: CSARLGEAGDEQYF
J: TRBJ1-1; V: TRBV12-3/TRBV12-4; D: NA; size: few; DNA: TGTGCCAGCAGTTTTGCAGGGCCCACTGAAGCTTTCTTT; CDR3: CASSFAGPTEAFF
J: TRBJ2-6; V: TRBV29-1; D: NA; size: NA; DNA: TGCAGCGTTGAGAACCCGACGGGGGCCAACGTCCTGACTTTC; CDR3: CSVENPTGANVLTF